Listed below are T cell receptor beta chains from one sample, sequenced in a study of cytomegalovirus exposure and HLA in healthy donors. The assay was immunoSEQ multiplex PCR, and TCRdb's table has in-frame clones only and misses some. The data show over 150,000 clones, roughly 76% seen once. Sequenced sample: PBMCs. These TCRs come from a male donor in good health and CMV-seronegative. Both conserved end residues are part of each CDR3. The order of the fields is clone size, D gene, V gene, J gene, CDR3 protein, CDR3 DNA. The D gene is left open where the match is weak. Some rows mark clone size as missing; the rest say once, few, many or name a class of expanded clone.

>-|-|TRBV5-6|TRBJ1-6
CASSFWEGYSPLHF
TGTGCCAGCAGCTTTTGGGAGGGATATTCACCCCTCCACTTT
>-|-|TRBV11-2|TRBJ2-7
CASSLVGPSYEQYF
TGTGCCAGCAGCTTGGTGGGGCCGTCCTACGAGCAGTACTTC
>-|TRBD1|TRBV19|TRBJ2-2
CASSIQQQGFVNTGELFF
TGTGCCAGTAGTATTCAGCAACAGGGGTTCGTGAACACCGGGGAGCTGTTTTTT
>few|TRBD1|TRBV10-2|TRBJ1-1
CASSGAKTGVNTEAFF
TGCGCCAGCAGTGGGGCAAAGACAGGGGTTAACACTGAAGCTTTCTTT
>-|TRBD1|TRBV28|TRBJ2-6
CASKGQGEAGANVLTF
TGTGCCAGCAAGGGACAGGGGGAGGCCGGGGCCAACGTCCTGACTTTC
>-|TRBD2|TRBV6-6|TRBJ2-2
CASTRAGRPPGELFF
TGTGCCAGCACCAGAGCGGGGAGGCCCCCCGGGGAGCTGTTTTTT
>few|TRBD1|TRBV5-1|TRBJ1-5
CASSLEGGTGRQPQHF
TGCGCCAGCAGCTTGGAGGGGGGGACAGGGCGCCAGCCCCAGCATTTT
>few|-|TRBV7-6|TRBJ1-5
CASSLLQGWNQPQHF
TGTGCCAGCAGCTTACTGCAGGGTTGGAATCAGCCCCAGCATTTT
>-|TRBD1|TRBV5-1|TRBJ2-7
CASSGGTGASNQYF
TGCGCCAGCAGCGGCGGGACAGGAGCGTCAAATCAGTACTTC
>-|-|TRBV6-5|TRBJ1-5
CASSELRSQPQHF
TGTGCCAGCAGTGAATTGAGATCCCAGCCCCAGCATTTT
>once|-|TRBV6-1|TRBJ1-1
CASSEEVREAFF
TGTGCCAGCAGTGAAGAGGTCAGGGAAGCTTTCTTT
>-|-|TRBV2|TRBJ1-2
CASSVQGRVYGYTF
TGTGCCAGCAGTGTACAGGGCCGCGTCTATGGCTACACCTTC
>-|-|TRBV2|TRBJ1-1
CASSEVQINTEAFF
TGTGCCAGCAGTGAAGTACAGATAAACACTGAAGCTTTCTTT
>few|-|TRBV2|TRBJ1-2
CASSESVSLGYTF
TGTGCCAGCAGTGAGTCCGTGTCTCTAGGCTACACCTTC
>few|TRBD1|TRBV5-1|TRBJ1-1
CASSRQGADTEAFF
TGCGCCAGCAGTCGACAGGGGGCGGACACTGAAGCTTTCTTT
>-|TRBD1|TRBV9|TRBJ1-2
CASSGMGQDVPYGYTF
TGTGCCAGCAGCGGAATGGGACAGGATGTCCCCTATGGCTACACCTTC
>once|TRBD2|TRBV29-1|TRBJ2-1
CGAPRGGVDEQFF
TGCGGCGCCCCCCGCGGGGGGGTTGATGAGCAGTTCTTC
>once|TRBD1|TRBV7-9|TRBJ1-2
CASRRGQGTNGYTF
TGTGCCAGCAGGCGGGGACAGGGGACGAATGGCTACACCTTC
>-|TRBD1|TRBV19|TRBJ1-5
CASSISGQPTFNQPQHF
TGTGCCAGTAGTATCTCGGGACAGCCAACTTTCAATCAGCCCCAGCATTTT
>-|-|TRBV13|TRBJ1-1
CASSNTRDTEAFF
TGTGCCAGCAGCAATACCAGGGACACTGAAGCTTTCTTT
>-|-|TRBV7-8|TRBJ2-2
CASNPGAGELFF
TGTGCCAGCAACCCCGGGGCCGGGGAGCTGTTTTTT
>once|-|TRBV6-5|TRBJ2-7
CASTGIVGEQYF
TGTGCCAGCACAGGGATCGTAGGCGAGCAGTACTTC
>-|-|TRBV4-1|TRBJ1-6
CASSQDRGLPLHF
TGCGCCAGCAGCCAAGATAGGGGACTCCCCCTCCACTTT
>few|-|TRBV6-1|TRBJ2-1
CASSEATTTAGYNEQFF
TGTGCCAGCAGTGAAGCGACGACCACGGCGGGGTACAATGAGCAGTTCTTC
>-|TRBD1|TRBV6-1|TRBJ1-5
CATGYRGISNQPQHF
TGTGCCACGGGTTACAGGGGAATTAGCAATCAGCCCCAGCATTTT